Sequencing of this TCR beta chain was carried out in a study of beta chain features in type 1 diabetes. The study, taken as a whole, reports: In the patient group, naive, central memory and Treg TCRB repertoires seemed more alike than in the healthy donor group. In every one of the four CD4+ subsets, TCRB CDR3s were moderately but significantly shorter in Type 1 diabetes patients. Reads derived from cDNA could over-represent cells showing high TCR expression.

Between the trimmed V and J ends, which lost 8 bases and 4 bases, there was a span of 15 bases. The CDR3 is 13 residues long. Germline V lookup: CDR1 MNHEY, CDR2 SMNVEV (reference sequence). The isolated RNA, all of it, was reverse transcribed, so expressed TCRB transcripts were what got sequenced. Reads from naive, central memory and regulatory T cell samples averaged roughly 3.3 million. Assay used: immunoSEQ multiplex PCR; TCRdb lists only in-frame clones, some missing. Among hundreds of thousands of clones listed, roughly 16% were seen once. This clone was observed a few times. The antigen is undetermined.

Sequencing was done on a sample of naive CD4+ T cells from blood. The V gene is TRBV27, the J gene TRBJ2-7, with D maybe TRBD1 (6 bases). The sequence derives from a woman between 18 and 30 years old in good health. The CDR3 sequence is CASLLTQGYEQYF. The CDR3 nucleotides are TGTGCCAGCCTATTAACGCAGGGGTACGAGCAGTACTTC.